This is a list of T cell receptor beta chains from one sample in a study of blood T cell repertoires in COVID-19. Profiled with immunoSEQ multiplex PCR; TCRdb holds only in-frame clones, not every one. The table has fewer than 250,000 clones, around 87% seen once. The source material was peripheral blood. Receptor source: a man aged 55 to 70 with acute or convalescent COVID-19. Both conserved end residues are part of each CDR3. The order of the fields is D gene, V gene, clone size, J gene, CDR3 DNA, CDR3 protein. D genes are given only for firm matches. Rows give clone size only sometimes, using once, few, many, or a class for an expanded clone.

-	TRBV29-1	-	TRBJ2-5	TGCAGCGTTGAACCCGTCCAAGAGACCCAGTACTTC	CSVEPVQETQYF
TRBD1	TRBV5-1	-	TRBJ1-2	TGCGCCAGCAGCTTCCAAGGCGGGACAGGGAACTATGGCTACACCTTC	CASSFQGGTGNYGYTF
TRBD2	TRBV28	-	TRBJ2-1	TGTGCCGGTAGCGGGAATCCTACCAATGAGCAGTTCTTC	CAGSGNPTNEQFF
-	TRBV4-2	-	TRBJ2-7	TGTGCCAGCAGCCAAGAGAGGTACGAGCAGTACTTC	CASSQERYEQYF
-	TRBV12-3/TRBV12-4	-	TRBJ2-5	TGTGCCAGCCGGGGTGGGAGAGGAGAGACCCAGTACTTC	CASRGGRGETQYF
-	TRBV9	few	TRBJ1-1	TGTGCCAGCAGCCCCTCGGCAGGGAACACTGAAGCTTTCTTT	CASSPSAGNTEAFF
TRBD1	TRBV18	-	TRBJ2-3	TGTGCCAGCTCACGTCCCGGGACAGGGACAGATACGCAGTATTTT	CASSRPGTGTDTQYF
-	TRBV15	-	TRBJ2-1	TGTGCCACCAGCAGAACAAAAAGAGGGGGGCAGTTCTTC	CATSRTKRGGQFF
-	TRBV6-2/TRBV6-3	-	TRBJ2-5	TGTGCCAGCAGTTCGCGAGTAACAGGGAGCCTCCAAGAGACCCAGTACTTC	CASSSRVTGSLQETQYF
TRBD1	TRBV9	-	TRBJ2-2	TGTGCCAGCAGCGTAGATCTGGCGGACAGGGCAATTAGGACCGGGGAGCTGTTTTTT	CASSVDLADRAIRTGELFF
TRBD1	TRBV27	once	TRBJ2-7	TGTGCCAGCAGTCTAAAAATCCCGGGACAGGGGGTACTCGAGCAGTACTTC	CASSLKIPGQGVLEQYF
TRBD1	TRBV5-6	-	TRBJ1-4	TGTGCCAGCAGCTTGGCCCGAGCGACAGGGACGAGCAATGAAAAACTGTTTTTT	CASSLARATGTSNEKLFF
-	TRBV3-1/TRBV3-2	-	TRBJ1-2	TGTGCCAGCAGCCAAGATCTCAGGTCGCCCAACTATGGCTACACCTTC	CASSQDLRSPNYGYTF
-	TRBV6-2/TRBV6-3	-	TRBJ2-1	TGTGCCAGCAGTCGTCTAGCAGGCAGCTCCTACAATGAGCAGTTCTTC	CASSRLAGSSYNEQFF
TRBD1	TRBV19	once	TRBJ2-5	TGTGCCAGTAGTAGTCTTTCAGGGGGCCAAGAGACCCAGTACTTC	CASSSLSGGQETQYF
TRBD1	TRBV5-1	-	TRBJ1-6	TGCGCCAGCAGCCCGTCCGGGACAGGGCGCAATTCACCCCTCCACTTT	CASSPSGTGRNSPLHF
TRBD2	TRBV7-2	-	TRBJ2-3	TGTGCCAGCAGCTTAGCCGGACTAGCGGGGGGCACAGATACGCAGTATTTT	CASSLAGLAGGTDTQYF
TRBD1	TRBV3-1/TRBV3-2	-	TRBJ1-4	TGTGCCAGCAGCCAAGTCCCAGGACAGGGGGAAAAACTGTTTTTT	CASSQVPGQGEKLFF
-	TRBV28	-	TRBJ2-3	TGTGCCAGCAGTTTTGCTCGAGGGAACACAGATACGCAGTATTTT	CASSFARGNTDTQYF
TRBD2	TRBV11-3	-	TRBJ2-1	TGTGCCAGCAGCTTAGATGGTGTAGCGGGAGCGCAGTTCTTC	CASSLDGVAGAQFF
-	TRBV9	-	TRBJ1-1	TGTGCCAGCAGCCCCCCGGGAGGTGAAGCTTTCTTT	CASSPPGGEAFF
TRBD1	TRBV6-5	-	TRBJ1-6	TGTGCCAGCAGTCCGACAGGGGGCCGCTCACCCCTCCACTTT	CASSPTGGRSPLHF
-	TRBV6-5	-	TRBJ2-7	TGTGCCAGCAGTTTGACAGCGGGCGCCTACGAGCAGTACTTC	CASSLTAGAYEQYF